Below, one TCR beta chain is given with its context. What it binds is unknown. The source of the sample is a study of shared clonotypes between healthy human individuals. Study overall: Aged between 18 and 49, the donors were a couple of women and three men. Whole-study findings and limits: It was the few donors that limited the genetic and exposure-history diversity represented.

The protocol was immunoSEQ multiplex PCR, while the TCRdb copy is restricted to in-frame clones and leaves out a portion. The data show about 600,000 clones, roughly 97% seen once. V lost 4 bases, J lost 0 bases, and 8 bases stayed unmatched. Germline lookup yields CDR1 SNHLY and CDR2 FYNNEI. There are 17 residues in the CDR3. This clonotype originated in a woman aged 30 to 39 in good health. Sequenced sample: naive CD4+ T cells sorted from blood. The subset here: CD45RA+ positively selected. This chain links TRBV2 with TRBJ1-2; 10 bases are a match to TRBD1. The CDR3 region has the DNA TGTGCCAGCAGTGGGTCCCGGGACAGGGGAGCTAACTATGGCTACACCTTC. Protein product: CASSGSRDRGANYGYTF.